The present TCR beta chain was sequenced within a study of T cells expressing NK-cell markers. From its re-call of the 5' RACE reads, TCRdb lists each CDR3 protein once, without DNA. The listing contains under 500,000 distinct CDR3 sequences. The CDR3 is made up of 17 amino acids. Germline-derived CDR1 and CDR2 are SGHTA and FQGNSA. The source of this sequence is a woman aged 18 to 69 in good health. The sequenced sample consisted of blood T cells: a sorted CD56 or NKG2C T cell subset, CD4+ or CD8+ T cells, or bulk PBMC T cells (not recorded which). V is TRBV7-2 and J is TRBJ2-3; TCRdb gives TRBD2 as the D gene, but with no DNA this cannot be confirmed. The CDR3 is CASSLFTLAASTDTQYF.